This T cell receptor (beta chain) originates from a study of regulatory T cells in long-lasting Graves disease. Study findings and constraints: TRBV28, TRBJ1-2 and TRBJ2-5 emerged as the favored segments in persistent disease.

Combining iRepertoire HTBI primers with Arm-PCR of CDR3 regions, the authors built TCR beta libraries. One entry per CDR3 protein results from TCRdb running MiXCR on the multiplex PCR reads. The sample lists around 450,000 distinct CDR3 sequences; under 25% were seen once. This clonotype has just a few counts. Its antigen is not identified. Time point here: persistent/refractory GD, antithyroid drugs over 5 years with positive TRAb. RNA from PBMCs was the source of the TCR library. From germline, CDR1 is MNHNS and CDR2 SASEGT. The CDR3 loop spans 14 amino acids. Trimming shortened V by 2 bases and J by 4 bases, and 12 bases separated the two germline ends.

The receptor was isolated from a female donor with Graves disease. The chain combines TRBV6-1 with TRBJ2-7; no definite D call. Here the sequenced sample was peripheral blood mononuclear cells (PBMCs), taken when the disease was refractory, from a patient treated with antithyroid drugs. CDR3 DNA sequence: TGTGCCAGCAGTGAAAGTGGATGGGATTACGAGCAGTACTTC. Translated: CASSESGWDYEQYF.